The 16 T cell receptor beta chains in this list originate from one sample, sequenced in a study of T cells in Graves' hyperthyroidism and ophthalmopathy. RNA transcripts yielded amplified TCR beta CDR3 regions. TCR CDR3 regions were first amplified by RT-PCR with HTBI primers. In TCRdb, the multiplex PCR reads were re-called with MiXCR into one record per CDR3 protein. There are approximately 620,000 distinct CDR3 sequences in the sample; around 15% occur only once, and roughly 3% lies in the top ten. Sequencing used blood. These receptors were obtained from a woman in her thirties or forties with Graves' ophthalmopathy.

This clonotype has at least ten counts. This chain joins TRBV27 and TRBJ2-3; D is unresolved. The CDR3 sequence is 14 residues long. Germline V CDR1 and CDR2: MNHEY, SMNVEV (reference sequence). The V end was cut by 9 bases, the J end by 4 bases, with 17 bases between. Here the CDR3 DNA reads TGTGCCAGGGAGTCCATTAACGGGTCAGATACGCAGTATTTT. Its protein product is CARESINGSDTQYF.

This clonotype was counted between two and nine times. The chain couples TRBV6-5 to TRBJ2-5; D perhaps matches TRBD1 (5 bases). Trimming took 0 bases from V and 2 from J, leaving 7 bases between them. From germline, CDR1 is MNHEY and CDR2 SVGAGI. This CDR3 has 14 amino acids. For the CDR3, the DNA is TGTGCCAGCAGTTACTCGGGGCTACAAGAGACCCAGTACTTC. Amino acids: CASSYSGLQETQYF.

The genes are TRBV19 and TRBJ2-5; the D is unclear. Germline CDR1 and CDR2: LNHDA and SQIVND (reference sequence). Trimming pared 6 bases from V and 4 bases from J, leaving 12 bases between. The CDR3 has 13 residues. CDR3 amino acids: CASRGYFGETQYF. The CDR3 bases are TGTGCCAGTAGGGGCTATTTCGGAGAGACCCAGTACTTC.

The genes are TRBV6-2 or TRBV6-3 and TRBJ1-3; perhaps TRBD1 as D (5 bases). In germline, CDR1 is MNHEY, CDR2 SVGEGT. There are 14 residues in the CDR3. V was clipped by 8 bases and J by 3 bases, with 14 bases between them. The CDR3: CASSADILGNTIYF. The CDR3 DNA follows: TGTGCCAGCTCTGCGGACATCCTTGGAAACACCATATATTTT.

This clonotype was counted ten times or more. This sequence joins TRBV28 and TRBJ2-7; TRBD2 might be the D (6 bases). V was trimmed by 6 bases and J by 7 bases, leaving 16 bases between them. The CDR3 consists of 13 residues. The germline V gene encodes CDR1 MDHEN and CDR2 SYDVKM. The CDR3 DNA follows: TGTGCCAGCAGGATTGATCCACGGGGGGAGCAGTACTTC. Its protein product is CASRIDPRGEQYF.

This clonotype was counted ten times or more. V usage is TRBV30 and J usage is TRBJ2-5, with a possible D match to TRBD1 (5 bases). This CDR3 spans 14 amino acids. Trimming removed 0 bases from V and 5 bases from J, with 13 bases in between. The germline gives CDR1 GTSNPN, CDR2 SVGIG (reference sequence). CDR3 protein: CAWSVPWGWETQYF. CDR3 nucleotides: TGTGCCTGGAGTGTACCTTGGGGCTGGGAGACCCAGTACTTC.

This clonotype showed up just once. The junction departs from the called germline gene at one end, perhaps through a read error. J is TRBJ2-1 and V is TRBV5-1; D is perhaps TRBD2 (6 bases). The CDR3 covers 14 residues. Germline V CDR1 and CDR2: SGHRS, YFSETQ. CDR3 sequence reads: CASSPGTRFNEQFF. CDR3 DNA sequence: TGTGCCAGCAGCCCCGGGACTCGCTTCAATGAGCAGTTCTTC.

This clonotype was seen many times. J is TRBJ1-6 and V is TRBV6-1, with 9 bases aligning to TRBD1. CDR1 and CDR2 (germline): MNHNS, SASEGT. Trimming removed 6 bases from V and 10 bases from J; junction bases left unmatched: 10. The CDR3 is 15 residues long. CDR3 bases: TGTGCCAGCAGATTCTTACAGGGGGCTATGTCACCCCTCCACTTT. Translating gives CASRFLQGAMSPLHF.

This clonotype was observed a handful of times. DNA for the CDR3: TGCGCCAGCAGCCATGTGGGGGGACGAGGGGCAACTAATGAAAAACTGTTTTTT. Translating it yields CASSHVGGRGATNEKLFF. The chain carries TRBV4-1 and TRBJ1-4; possible D gene TRBD1, 5 bases. Per the germline V gene, CDR1 is MGHRA and CDR2 is YSYEKL. The CDR3 extends over 18 amino acids. V was clipped by 3 bases and J by 0 bases, with 17 bases between them.

The rearrangement joins TRBV12-3 or TRBV12-4 to TRBJ1-2, with TRBD1 identical over 9 bases. The J segment lost 6 bases and the V segment lost 2 bases, leaving 4 bases of the junction unmatched. This CDR3 contains 14 residues. The CDR3 nucleotides are TGTGCCAGCAGTTTAAGTGGGACAGGGAATGGCTACACCTTC. Its translation is CASSLSGTGNGYTF.

This clonotype was observed many times. The chain joins TRBV6-1 to TRBJ2-2; 11 positions agree with TRBD2. Unmatched junction bases numbered 4, after V lost 8 bases and J lost 2 bases. Germline CDR1 and CDR2: MNHNS and SASEGT. This CDR3 comprises 15 residues. The chain's CDR3 is CASALAGGNTGELFF. In nucleotides, the CDR3 is TGTGCCAGCGCCCTAGCGGGGGGAAACACCGGGGAGCTGTTTTTT.

The rearrangement joins TRBV5-1 to TRBJ2-5, with D possibly being TRBD1 (5 bases). Trimming pared 0 bases from V and 1 base from J, leaving 13 bases between. Germline CDR1 is SGHRS and CDR2 is YFSETQ. This CDR3 contains 16 residues. CDR3 sequence (DNA): TGCGCCAGCAGCTTGGGACAGCTCCGTTTCCAAGAGACCCAGTACTTC. As protein: CASSLGQLRFQETQYF.

The table lists this clonotype with many counts. The chain uses TRBV12-3 or TRBV12-4 and TRBJ2-5; TRBD2 is a possible D gene (6 bases). The CDR3 totals 15 residues. Between the trimmed V and J ends, which lost 6 bases and 5 bases, there was a span of 19 bases. CDR3 sequence (DNA): TGTGCCAGCAGCTCCACTAGCCTCGTAGGGGAGACCCAGTACTTC. Its protein product is CASSSTSLVGETQYF.

This clonotype was found once. This chain joins TRBV20-1 and TRBJ2-3; 7 positions match TRBD1. The V and J ends lost 3 bases and 0 bases, in that order; junction bases with no gene match: 6. Germline values: CDR1 DFQATT, CDR2 SNEGSKA (reference sequence). The CDR3 totals 15 residues. The CDR3 region has the DNA TGCAGTGCTAGGCAGAGACAGGGAAGCACAGATACGCAGTATTTT. Protein: CSARQRQGSTDTQYF.

This clonotype showed up many times. The chain employs TRBV5-1 and TRBJ2-1, with 10 bases aligning to TRBD2. CDR1 SGHRS and CDR2 YFSETQ come from the germline V gene. Losses at the gene ends were 2 bases for V and 9 bases for J; bases not matched to a gene: 8. The CDR3 extends over 15 amino acids. Written as DNA, the CDR3 is TGCGCCAGCAGCTTTGTGCTAGCGGGAGTGAGTGAGCAGTTCTTC. Translated, it gives CASSFVLAGVSEQFF.

In this sample, this clonotype turned up many times. V and J are TRBV7-9 and TRBJ1-1; no reliable D call. Germline CDR1 is SEHNR and CDR2 is FQNEAQ (reference sequence). Trimming cost V 1 base and J 0 bases, with 6 bases left between them. The CDR3 totals 14 residues. This CDR3 is CASSLETLNTEAFF. CDR3 DNA sequence: TGTGCCAGCAGCTTAGAGACACTGAACACTGAAGCTTTCTTT.